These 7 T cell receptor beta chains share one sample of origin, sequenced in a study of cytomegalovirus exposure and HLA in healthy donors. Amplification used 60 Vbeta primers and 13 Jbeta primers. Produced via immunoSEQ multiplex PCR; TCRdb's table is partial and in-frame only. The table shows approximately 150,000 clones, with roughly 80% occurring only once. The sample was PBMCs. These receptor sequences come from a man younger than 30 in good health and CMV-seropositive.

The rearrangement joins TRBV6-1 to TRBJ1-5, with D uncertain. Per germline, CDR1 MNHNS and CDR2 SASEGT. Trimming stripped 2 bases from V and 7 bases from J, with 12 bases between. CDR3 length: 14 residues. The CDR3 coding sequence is TGTGCCAGCAGTGAATATGGTCGGGAACAGCCCCAGCATTTT. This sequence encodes CASSEYGREQPQHF.

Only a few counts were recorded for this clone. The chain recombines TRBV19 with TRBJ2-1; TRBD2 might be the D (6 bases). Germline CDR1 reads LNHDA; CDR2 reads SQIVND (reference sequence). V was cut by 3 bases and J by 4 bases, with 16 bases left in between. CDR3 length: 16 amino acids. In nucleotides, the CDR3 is TGTGCCAGTAGTATTCTTGGGAGCGGGCAGTACAATGAGCAGTTCTTC. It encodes CASSILGSGQYNEQFF.

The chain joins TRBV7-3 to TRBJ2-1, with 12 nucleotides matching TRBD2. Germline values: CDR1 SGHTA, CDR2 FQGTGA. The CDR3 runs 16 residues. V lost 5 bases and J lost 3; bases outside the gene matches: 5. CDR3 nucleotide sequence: TGTGCCAGCAGCGCCTCACTAGCGGGAGGCTACAATGAGCAGTTCTTC. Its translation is CASSASLAGGYNEQFF.

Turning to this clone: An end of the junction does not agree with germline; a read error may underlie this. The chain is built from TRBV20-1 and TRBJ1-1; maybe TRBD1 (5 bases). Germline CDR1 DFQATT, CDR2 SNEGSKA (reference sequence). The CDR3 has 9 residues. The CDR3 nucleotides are TGCAGTTACGGGACTGTAGCTTTCTTT. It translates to CSYGTVAFF.

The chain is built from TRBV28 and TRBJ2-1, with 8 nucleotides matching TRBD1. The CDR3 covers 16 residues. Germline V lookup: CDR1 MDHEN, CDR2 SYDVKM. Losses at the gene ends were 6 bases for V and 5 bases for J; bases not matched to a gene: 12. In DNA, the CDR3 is TGTGCCAGCAGCGTTTTAGTTACAGGGGGAAACAATGAGCAGTTCTTC. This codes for CASSVLVTGGNNEQFF.

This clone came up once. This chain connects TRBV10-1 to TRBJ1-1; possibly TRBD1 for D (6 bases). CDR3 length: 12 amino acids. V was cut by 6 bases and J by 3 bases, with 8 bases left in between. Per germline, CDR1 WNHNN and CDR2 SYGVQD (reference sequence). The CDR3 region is CASSTGYTEAFF. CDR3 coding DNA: TGCGCCAGCAGCACAGGGTACACTGAAGCTTTCTTT.

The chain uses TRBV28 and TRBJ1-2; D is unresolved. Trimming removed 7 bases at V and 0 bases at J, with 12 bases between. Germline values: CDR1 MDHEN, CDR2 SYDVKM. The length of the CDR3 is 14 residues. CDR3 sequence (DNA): TGTGCCAGCACCTTTAGCGGGACTAACTATGGCTACACCTTC. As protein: CASTFSGTNYGYTF.